The T cell receptor beta chain described here comes from a study of shared clonotypes between healthy human individuals. Study observations and caveats: Non-shared clonotypes showed lower generation probabilities than clonotypes common to all four donors.

In the source study's methods: Filtering differed, since immunoSEQ gave only junction sequences and no quality scores. Sequenced by immunoSEQ multiplex PCR; TCRdb stores in-frame clones only, minus some. V and J calls plus clone size are reproduced from that table; the DNA served to infer D and trimming. The table has around 2,000,000 clones, 95% seen once. The CDR3 contains 15 residues. J gave up 3 bases and V 7 bases, and 9 bases lay outside the gene matches. From germline, CDR1 is SNHLY and CDR2 FYNNEI. A note on this clone: The antigen is unknown.

This receptor was taken from a man younger than 35 in good health. The chain links TRBV2 to TRBJ2-5, with 9 nucleotides matching TRBD2. Sequencing input: naive CD4+ T cells sorted from blood. Documented subset: CD45RA+ positively selected. CDR3 DNA sequence: TGTGCCAGCATCCCCCAGCGGGGGGAAAAAGAGACCCAGTACTTC. Amino acid sequence: CASIPQRGEKETQYF.